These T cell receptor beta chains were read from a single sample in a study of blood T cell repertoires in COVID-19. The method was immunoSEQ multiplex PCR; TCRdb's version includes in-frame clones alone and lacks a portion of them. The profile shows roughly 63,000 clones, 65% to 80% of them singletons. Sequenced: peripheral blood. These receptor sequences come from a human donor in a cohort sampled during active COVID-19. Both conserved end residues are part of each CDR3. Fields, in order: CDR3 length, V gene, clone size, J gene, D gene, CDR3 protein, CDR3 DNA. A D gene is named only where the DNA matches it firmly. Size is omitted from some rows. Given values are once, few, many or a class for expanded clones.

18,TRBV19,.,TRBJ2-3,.,CASSPTSWTATSTDTQYF,TGTGCCAGTAGTCCGACTTCCTGGACAGCCACTAGCACAGATACGCAGTATTTT
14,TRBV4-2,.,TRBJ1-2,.,CASSRTSPNYGYTF,TGTGCCAGCAGCCGGACAAGTCCTAACTATGGCTACACCTTC
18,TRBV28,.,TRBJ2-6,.,CAAGPGYLGGSGANVLTF,TGTGCCGCGGGCCCAGGGTATTTGGGGGGCTCTGGGGCCAACGTCCTGACTTTC
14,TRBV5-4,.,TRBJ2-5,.,CASSWGGVQETQYF,TGTGCCAGCAGCTGGGGCGGGGTCCAAGAGACCCAGTACTTC
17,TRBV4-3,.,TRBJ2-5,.,CASSQDEFTGGQETQYF,TGCGCCAGCAGCCAAGATGAGTTTACCGGCGGACAAGAGACCCAGTACTTC
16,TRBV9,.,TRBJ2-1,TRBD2,CASNPGSGSLGNEQFF,TGTGCCAGCAATCCGGGTAGCGGGAGTTTGGGAAATGAGCAGTTCTTC
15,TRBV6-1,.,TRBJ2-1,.,CASSDVFTVTNEQFF,TGTGCCAGCAGTGATGTCTTCACAGTGACCAATGAGCAGTTCTTC
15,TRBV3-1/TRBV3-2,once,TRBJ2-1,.,CASSGQSGLQREQFF,TGTGCCAGCAGCGGACAATCCGGGCTCCAAAGGGAGCAGTTCTTC
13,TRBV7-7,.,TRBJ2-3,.,CASSSRVTDTQYF,TGTGCTAGCAGCTCCCGGGTCACAGATACGCAGTATTTT
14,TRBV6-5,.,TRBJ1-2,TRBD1,CASRYTGQGYGYTF,TGTGCCAGCAGATATACGGGACAGGGTTACGGCTACACCTTC
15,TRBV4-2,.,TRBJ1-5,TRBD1,CASSAYRGSNQPQHF,TGTGCCAGCAGCGCATACAGGGGAAGCAATCAGCCCCAGCATTTT
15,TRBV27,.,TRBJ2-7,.,CASSLYEGGAYEQYF,TGTGCCAGCAGTTTATATGAGGGAGGAGCCTACGAGCAGTACTTC
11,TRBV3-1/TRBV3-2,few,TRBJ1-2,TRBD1,CASRGTDSWTF,TGTGCCAGCAGGGGGACAGACTCGTGGACCTTC
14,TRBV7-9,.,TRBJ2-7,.,CASSSPGLGYEQYF,TGTGCCAGCAGCTCGCCCGGACTCGGATACGAGCAGTACTTC